This T cell receptor (beta chain) comes out of a study of control samples from healthy donors and cancer patients. This clone was found a few times. Some clones are missing from TCRdb's copy, which holds only in-frame ones; the method was immunoSEQ multiplex PCR. The table records 120,000 to 150,000 clones, less than 90% of them present only once. This CDR3 is built from 15 residues. With V trimmed by 2 bases and J by 6 bases, 9 bases remained unmatched. Germline V CDR1 and CDR2: SEHNR, FQNEAQ (reference sequence). Sequencing was done on a sample of blood. V is TRBV7-9 and J is TRBJ2-7; 8 nucleotides align to TRBD2. The receptor's source is a woman aged 25 to 39 in good health. CDR3 amino acids: CASSLSGAGAGEQYF. The CDR3 bases are TGTGCCAGCAGCTTATCTGGAGCGGGAGCGGGCGAGCAGTACTTC.